The 10 T cell receptor beta chains below all came from one sample that was sequenced in a study of T cells expressing NK-cell markers. Reanalyzing the 5' RACE reads, TCRdb keeps one entry per CDR3 protein, without DNA. This table lists hundreds of thousands of distinct CDR3 sequences. The source material was blood T cells: a sorted CD56 or NKG2C T cell subset, CD4+ or CD8+ T cells, or bulk PBMC T cells (not recorded which). These receptors came from a woman aged 18 to 69 in good health.

The chain uses TRBV9 and TRBJ2-1. The germline CDR1 and CDR2 sequences are SGDLS and YYNGEE. The length of the CDR3 is 16 residues. CDR3 amino acids: CASSIPTGSSYNEQFF.

The CDR3 region is CASSPSGHYNSPLHF. The gene calls are TRBV18 and TRBJ1-6. Looked up from germline, CDR1 is KGHSH and CDR2 is LQKENI. This CDR3 is 15 amino acids long.

This chain joins TRBV12-3 or TRBV12-4 and TRBJ2-1; TCRdb picks TRBD2, but there is no DNA to check that call. The CDR3 spans 14 residues. CDR3 sequence reads: CASSGGLAINEQFF.

This sequence joins TRBV12-3 or TRBV12-4 and TRBJ2-3; without DNA, the TCRdb call of TRBD1 cannot be checked. This CDR3 region has 14 residues. CDR3 sequence reads: CASSRGLSIDTQYF.

The CDR3: CAISETGQSQHF. This chain connects TRBV10-3 to TRBJ1-5; there is no DNA to check the TCRdb D call of TRBD1. Germline CDR1 and CDR2: ENHRY and SYGVKD. CDR3 size: 12 residues.

This chain links TRBV12-3 or TRBV12-4 with TRBJ1-5; TCRdb's D call of TRBD1 is untestable without DNA. The CDR3 has 13 residues. CDR3: CASNPGGSGPQHF.

The V and J genes are TRBV12-3 or TRBV12-4 and TRBJ1-4; TCRdb's assignment of TRBD1 cannot be checked, as there is no DNA. The CDR3 spans 13 residues. The CDR3 loop is CASSPQGWEKLFF.

This chain uses TRBV10-3 with TRBJ2-1; there is no DNA to check the TCRdb D call of TRBD2. Germline CDR1 reads ENHRY; CDR2 reads SYGVKD. The CDR3 loop spans 16 amino acids. CDR3 sequence reads: CAISETGLAGVHEQFF.

The chain joins TRBV7-2 to TRBJ2-3; the TCRdb call, TRBD2, lacks DNA for checking. Germline V gene sequence: CDR1 SGHTA, CDR2 FQGNSA. The length of the CDR3 is 16 residues. The CDR3 here is CASSFGTSGGDDTQYF.

V usage is TRBV18 and J usage is TRBJ2-7; TCRdb gives TRBD1 as the D gene, but with no DNA this cannot be confirmed. The CDR3 length is 13 residues. Germline V gene sequence: CDR1 KGHSH, CDR2 LQKENI. The CDR3 region is CASSPGQEPEQYF.